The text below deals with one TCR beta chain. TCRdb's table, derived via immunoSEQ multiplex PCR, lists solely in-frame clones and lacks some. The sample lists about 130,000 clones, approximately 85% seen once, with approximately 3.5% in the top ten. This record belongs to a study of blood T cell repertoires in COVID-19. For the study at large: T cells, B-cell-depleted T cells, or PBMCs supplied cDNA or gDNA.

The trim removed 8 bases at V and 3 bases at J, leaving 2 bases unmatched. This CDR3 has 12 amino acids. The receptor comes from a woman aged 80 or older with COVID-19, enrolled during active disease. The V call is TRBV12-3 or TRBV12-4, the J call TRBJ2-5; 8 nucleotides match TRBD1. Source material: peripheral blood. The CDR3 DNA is TGTGCCAGCGGACAGGGTGAAGAGACCCAGTACTTC. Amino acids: CASGQGEETQYF.